The clone carrying this T cell receptor (beta chain) has a handful of counts. The sample originates from a study of blood T cell repertoires in COVID-19. Original processing methods: Cell counts per sample came from amplifying reference gene primers. This table comes from immunoSEQ multiplex PCR, and its TCRdb copy is limited to in-frame clones, with some not included. That table supplies the V and J calls and clone size; D and trimming were determined from the DNA. The table has 200,000 to 250,000 clones, around 84% seen once. This CDR3 spans 17 amino acids. The germline V gene has CDR1 SGDLS and CDR2 YYNGEE. V lost 2 bases to trimming and J lost 0 bases, with 15 bases between them.

Sequencing was done on a sample of peripheral blood. The chain has TRBV9 and TRBJ1-3, with D perhaps matching TRBD1 (6 bases). This clonotype originated in a woman between 65 and 79 years old with active or convalescent COVID-19. The CDR3 is CASSVMSTGSSGNTIYF. CDR3 nucleotide sequence: TGTGCCAGCAGCGTCATGAGTACAGGGAGCTCTGGAAACACCATATATTTT.